This T cell receptor beta chain was documented in a study of cytomegalovirus exposure and HLA in healthy donors. General observations from the study: In vitro checks showed that a few CMV-associated chains really do target CMV antigens. Among TCR beta chains, those listed as cytomegalovirus-associated numbered fewer than 200. TCR beta V segments were, for the most part, productive about 87% or about 30% of the time in an earlier analysis.

The PCR was carried out with 60 Vbeta primers and 13 Jbeta primers. In the original workflow: In a later analysis, around 10 million of tens of millions of unique beta chains occurred in at least two donors. Assay used: immunoSEQ multiplex PCR; TCRdb lists only in-frame clones, some missing. That table furnishes V, J and clone size, whereas the DNA furnished D and trimming. The sample includes 83,000 or so clones, roughly four fifths of them seen just once. With regard to this clone: Its antigen is as yet unknown.

The junction had 10 bases not matched to a gene; V was cut back by 5 bases and J by 0 bases. The CDR3 runs 15 residues. From germline, CDR1 is SQVTM and CDR2 ANQGSEA. Sequencing was done on a sample of PBMCs. The chain couples TRBV29-1 to TRBJ2-7; TRBD2 matches at 7 bases. This TCR was recovered from a young woman in good health and CMV-seronegative. The CDR3 protein is CSVSLAGQFSYEQYF. Written as DNA, the CDR3 is TGCAGCGTTTCGTTAGCGGGTCAATTCTCCTACGAGCAGTACTTC.